This is a list of T cell receptor beta chains from one sample in a study of CD8 T cells in ankylosing spondylitis. Each CDR3 protein gets one entry after TCRdb re-called the 5' RACE reads with MiXCR. This sample yields about 160,000 distinct CDR3 sequences, of which 9.5% to 10% are seen a single time; over 13% belongs to the top ten. Sequenced sample: blood, either unsorted or a sorted T cell fraction (not recorded which). The receptors originated from a female donor with ankylosing spondylitis or in good health (not recorded which). The CDR3 runs from the conserved cysteine through the conserved F or W. The D gene is left open where the match is weak. Clone size is given for some rows only: seen once, a few or many times, or a class if the clone is expanded.

CDR3 protein	CDR3 DNA	D gene	V gene	J gene	clone size
CATSSGQLYEQYF	TGTGCCACCAGTTCGGGACAGCTCTACGAGCAGTACTTC	TRBD1	TRBV24-1	TRBJ2-7	few
CASSLGGTDNQPQHF	TGTGCCAGCAGCTTGGGCGGAACCGACAATCAGCCCCAGCATTTT	.	TRBV5-6	TRBJ1-5	.
CASSLGQGREQYF	TGCGCCAGCAGCTTAGGACAGGGCCGCGAGCAGTACTTC	TRBD1	TRBV5-1	TRBJ2-7	few
CASSFGLETQYF	TGTGCCAGCAGCTTCGGTTTGGAGACCCAGTACTTC	.	TRBV5-4	TRBJ2-5	.
CAWSVARYNEQFF	TGTGCCTGGAGTGTAGCCCGGTACAATGAGCAGTTCTTC	.	TRBV30	TRBJ2-1	few
CASSPTGWTYNEQFF	TGTGCCAGCAGTCCCACAGGGTGGACCTACAATGAGCAGTTCTTC	.	TRBV6-1	TRBJ2-1	few
CATSRAGRSYEQYF	TGTGCCACCAGCAGAGCCGGGCGGTCCTACGAGCAGTACTTC	.	TRBV15	TRBJ2-7	.
CASRKFETGEDEQFF	TGTGCCAGCAGAAAATTTGAAACAGGGGAGGATGAGCAGTTCTTC	.	TRBV4-2	TRBJ2-1	few
CSACPPGAEQYF	TGCAGTGCTTGCCCCCCGGGGGCCGAGCAGTACTTC	.	TRBV20-1	TRBJ2-7	few
CASSLEGAWDTEAFF	TGTGCCAGCAGCTTGGAGGGGGCATGGGACACTGAAGCTTTCTTT	TRBD1	TRBV7-6	TRBJ1-1	few
CASSFRDRGYQETQYF	TGTGCCAGCAGCTTCCGGGACAGGGGTTACCAAGAGACCCAGTACTTC	TRBD1	TRBV11-2	TRBJ2-5	few
CASSQGQGGEKLFF	TGTGCCAGCAGCCAAGGGCAGGGTGGAGAAAAACTGTTTTTT	.	TRBV4-2	TRBJ1-4	few
CASSELGMADTQYF	TGTGCCAGCAGTGAATTGGGCATGGCAGATACGCAGTATTTT	.	TRBV25-1	TRBJ2-3	.
CASSQGTGIAYGYTF	TGCGCCAGCAGCCAAGGAACCGGGATCGCCTATGGCTACACCTTC	.	TRBV4-3	TRBJ1-2	.
CATSKRWNEQFF	TGTGCCACCTCCAAGCGGTGGAATGAGCAGTTCTTC	.	TRBV28	TRBJ2-1	.